This TCR beta chain came from a study of cytomegalovirus exposure and HLA in healthy donors. Germline CDR1 is PRHDT and CDR2 is FYEKMQ (reference sequence). The CDR3 totals 15 residues. V was clipped by 6 bases and J by 2 bases, with 11 bases between them. The PCR was carried out with 60 Vbeta primers and 13 Jbeta primers. Assay: immunoSEQ multiplex PCR; the TCRdb copy retains only in-frame clones and omits some. This sample has about 140,000 clones; 61% occur once, and the top ten carry around 1.8%. Worth noting for this clone: Its antigen is as yet unknown.

Whole-study results and caveats: Reportedly, HLA-A and HLA-B alleles of most subjects were accurately predicted from TCR beta.

Material for sequencing was PBMCs. This chain links TRBV13 with TRBJ2-6; tentatively, D is TRBD1 (5 bases). This clonotype was obtained from a male donor in good health and CMV-seronegative. The CDR3 DNA sequence: TGTGCCAGCAGTTGGATCAGGGCTGGGGCCAACGTCCTGACTTTC. Translating it yields CASSWIRAGANVLTF.